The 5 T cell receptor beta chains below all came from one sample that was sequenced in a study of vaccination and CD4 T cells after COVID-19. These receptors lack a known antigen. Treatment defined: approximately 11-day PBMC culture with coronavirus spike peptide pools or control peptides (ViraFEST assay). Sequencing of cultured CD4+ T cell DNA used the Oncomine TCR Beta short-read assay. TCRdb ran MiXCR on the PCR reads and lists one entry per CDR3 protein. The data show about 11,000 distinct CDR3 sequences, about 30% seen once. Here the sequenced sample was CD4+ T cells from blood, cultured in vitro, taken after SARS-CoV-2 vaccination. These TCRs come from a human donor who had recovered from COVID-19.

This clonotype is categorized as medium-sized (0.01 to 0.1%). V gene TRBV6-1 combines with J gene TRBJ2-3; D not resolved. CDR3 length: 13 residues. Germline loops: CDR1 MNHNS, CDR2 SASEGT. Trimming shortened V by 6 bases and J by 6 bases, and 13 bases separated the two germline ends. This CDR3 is CASSLEAPDTQYF. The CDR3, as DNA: TGTGCCAGCAGCCTCGAGGCGCCCGATACGCAGTATTTT.

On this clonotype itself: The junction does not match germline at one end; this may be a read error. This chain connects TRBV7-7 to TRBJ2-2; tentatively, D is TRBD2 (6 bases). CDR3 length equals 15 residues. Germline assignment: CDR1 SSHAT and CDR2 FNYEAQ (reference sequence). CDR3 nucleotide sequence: TGTGCTAGCAACCCCGGGGGAGGAAACACCGGGGAGCTGTTTTTT. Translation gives CASNPGGGNTGELFF. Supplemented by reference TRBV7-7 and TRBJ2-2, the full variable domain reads GAGVSQSPRYKVTKRGQDVTLRCDPISSHATLYWYQQALGQGPEFLTYFNYEAQPDKSGLPSDRFSAERPEGSISTLTIQRTEQRDSAMYRCASNPGGGNTGELFFGEGSRLTVL.

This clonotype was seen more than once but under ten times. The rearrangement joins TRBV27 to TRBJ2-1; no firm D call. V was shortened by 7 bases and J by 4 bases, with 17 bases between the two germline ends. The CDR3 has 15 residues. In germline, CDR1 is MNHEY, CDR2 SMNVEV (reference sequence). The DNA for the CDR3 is TGTGCCAGCACTCCCGTGGGGTGGGAATACAATGAGCAGTTCTTC. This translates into CASTPVGWEYNEQFF.

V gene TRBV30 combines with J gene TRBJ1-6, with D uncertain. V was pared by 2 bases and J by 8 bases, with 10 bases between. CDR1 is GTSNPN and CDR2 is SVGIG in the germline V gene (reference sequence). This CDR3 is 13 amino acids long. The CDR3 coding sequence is TGTGCCTGGAGTTTAGAGGACTATTCACCCCTCCACTTT. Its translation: CAWSLEDYSPLHF.

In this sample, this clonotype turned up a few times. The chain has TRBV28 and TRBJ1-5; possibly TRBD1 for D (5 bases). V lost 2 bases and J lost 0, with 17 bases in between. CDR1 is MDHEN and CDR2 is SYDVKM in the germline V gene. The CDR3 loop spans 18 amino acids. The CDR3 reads CASSLPSRVVGSNQPQHF. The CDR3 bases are TGTGCCAGCAGTTTACCTTCCAGGGTAGTCGGTAGCAATCAGCCCCAGCATTTT. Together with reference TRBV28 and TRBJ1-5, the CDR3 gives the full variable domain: DVKVTQSSRYLVKRTGEKVFLECVQDMDHENMFWYRQDPGLGLRLIYFSYDVKMKEKGDIPEGYSVSREKKERFSLILESASTNQTSMYLCASSLPSRVVGSNQPQHFGDGTRLSIL.